This is a list of T cell receptor beta chains from one sample in a study of vaccination and CD4 T cells after COVID-19. MiXCR, applied by TCRdb to the PCR reads, yields one record per CDR3 protein. The sample shows 9,500 to 15,000 distinct CDR3 sequences, roughly half of them seen only once. No antigens are known for them. Sequences were derived from cultured CD4+ T cells from blood, sampled after SARS-CoV-2 vaccination. These receptors came from a human donor with COVID-19. Each CDR3 is given with its conserved first and last residue. D genes are given only for firm matches. Expanded clones get a size class; other rows say once, few or many, or leave the size out.

TRBV6-2/TRBV6-3	TRBJ1-2	few	NA	TGTGCCAGCAGTTATACAGGCGGGGGATATGGCTACACCTTC	CASSYTGGGYGYTF
TRBV20-1	TRBJ1-1	NA	TRBD1	TGCAGTGCTAGAAGGGGGCGGACACTCCTGGCTGAAGCTTTCTTT	CSARRGRTLLAEAFF
TRBV4-2	TRBJ2-5	once	TRBD2	TGTGCCAGCAGCCGAGGAGGTACTAGCGGGGGAATTTTGGAGACCCAGTACTTC	CASSRGGTSGGILETQYF
TRBV6-2/TRBV6-3	TRBJ1-5	NA	TRBD1	TGTGCCAGCAGCTCCGAGGACAGGGGGGCCAATCAGCCCCAGCATTTT	CASSSEDRGANQPQHF
TRBV6-1	TRBJ1-5	NA	NA	TGTGCCAGCAGCAAAAAAGGAGATTATAGCAATCAGCCCCAGCATTTT	CASSKKGDYSNQPQHF
TRBV5-1	TRBJ1-6	NA	NA	TGCGCCAGCAGCTTGGACGGTCAGGCGACGCGTTCACCCCTCCACTTT	CASSLDGQATRSPLHF
TRBV28	TRBJ2-1	NA	TRBD2	TGTGCCAGCAGCGGAGCGGGGGGGCAACCTAGTGAGCAGTTCTTC	CASSGAGGQPSEQFF
TRBV19	TRBJ1-2	few	NA	TGTGCCAGTAAGGAAGGAGCATATGGCTACACCTTC	CASKEGAYGYTF
TRBV20-1	TRBJ1-5	NA	NA	TGCAGTGCTAGAGCAGGGGCCAATCAGCCCCAGCATTTT	CSARAGANQPQHF
TRBV20-1	TRBJ2-7	NA	NA	TGCAGTGCTAGAGATGGTACAGAAGGACCTCGATACGAGCAGTACTTC	CSARDGTEGPRYEQYF
TRBV7-2	TRBJ1-1	few	NA	TGTGCCAGCAGCTTTCGGACCGAGAACACTGAAGCTTTCTTT	CASSFRTENTEAFF
TRBV6-1	TRBJ1-2	few	NA	TGTGCCAGCAGACGAGAGAGCCCTGGCTACACCTTC	CASRRESPGYTF
TRBV20-1	TRBJ1-5	few	NA	TGCAGTGCTAGGGAGATATGGGGGAGCAATCAGCCCCAGCATTTT	CSAREIWGSNQPQHF
TRBV21-1	TRBJ2-7	few	NA	TGTGCCAGCAGCACCAATGACAGGGCCCGCTCCTACGAGCAGTACTTC	CASSTNDRARSYEQYF
TRBV20-1	TRBJ2-1	NA	TRBD1	TGCAGTGCTGAGTTAGGGACAGGGTTTGATGAGCAGTTCTTC	CSAELGTGFDEQFF
TRBV7-2	TRBJ1-5	NA	NA	TGTGCCAGCAGCATTAGCAATCAGCCCCAGCATTTT	CASSISNQPQHF
TRBV19	TRBJ1-5	few	TRBD1	TGTGCCAGTAACCCAATTACAGGGGGCGGTCAGCCCCAGCATTTT	CASNPITGGGQPQHF
TRBV14	TRBJ2-5	few	NA	TGTGCCAGCAGCCAAGTACGGACAGTAGAAGAGACCCAGTACTTC	CASSQVRTVEETQYF
TRBV7-2	TRBJ1-2	NA	NA	TGTGCCAGCAGCTTTGCAGAGACCTATGGCTACACCTTC	CASSFAETYGYTF
TRBV6-5	TRBJ2-7	few	NA	TGTGCCAGCAGTTACGCAGGGGAAACCTACGAGCAGTACTTC	CASSYAGETYEQYF
TRBV28	TRBJ2-7	NA	NA	TGTGCCAGCAGACCGGGGCCATACGAGCAGTACTTC	CASRPGPYEQYF
TRBV20-1	TRBJ2-7	few	NA	TGCAGTGCTAGACAGGGTTCCTACGAGCAGTACTTC	CSARQGSYEQYF
TRBV4-3	TRBJ2-3	NA	TRBD1	TGCGCCAGCAGCCAACGCGACAGGGGTGATACGCAGTATTTT	CASSQRDRGDTQYF
TRBV4-1	TRBJ1-2	few	NA	TGCGCCAGCAGCCAAGAAGGAGGGGCACCGCCCGGCTACACCTTC	CASSQEGGAPPGYTF
TRBV6-1	TRBJ2-7	few	NA	TGTGCCAGCAGTGAATCATTAGCAGGGGTCCGTAGCTACGAGCAGTACTTC	CASSESLAGVRSYEQYF
TRBV28	TRBJ2-7	NA	NA	TGTGCCAGCAGTTTATGGCGGGTAAGCTCCTACGAGCAGTACTTC	CASSLWRVSSYEQYF
TRBV15	TRBJ2-2	NA	NA	TGTGCCACCAGCAGCCCCGAGGGGGACATACACCATCTCCGAGACACCGGGGAGCTGTTTTTT	CATSSPEGDIHHLRDTGELFF
TRBV11-2	TRBJ2-7	NA	TRBD2	TGTGCCAGCAGCCGCGGGGGAGGGAGCTCCTACGAGCAGTACTTC	CASSRGGGSSYEQYF
TRBV7-9	TRBJ1-6	NA	NA	TGTGCCAGCAGCTACGACAGTCGAGGGGATTCACCCCTCCACTTT	CASSYDSRGDSPLHF
TRBV7-2	TRBJ1-6	few	NA	TGTGCCAGCAGCACTTCCCGGGACGGGAAAAATTCACCCCTCCACTTT	CASSTSRDGKNSPLHF
TRBV4-1	TRBJ2-4	NA	NA	TGCGCCAGCAGCCCCCAAGGGAGCCTCGAAAACATTCAGTACTTC	CASSPQGSLENIQYF
TRBV10-3	TRBJ2-7	NA	NA	TGTGCCATCAACACCGGGATACCGGGACAAAGGTACGAGCAGTACTTC	CAINTGIPGQRYEQYF
TRBV7-6	TRBJ1-2	few	TRBD1	TGTGCCAGCAGCTTATCCCACTCGGGACAGGGGGCTGGCTACACCTTC	CASSLSHSGQGAGYTF
TRBV20-1	TRBJ2-7	NA	NA	TGCAGTGCTAGAGAGAGGCGGCGGGCCTCCTACGAGCAGTACTTC	CSARERRRASYEQYF
TRBV7-2	TRBJ1-2	few	TRBD1	TGTGCCAGCTTACCTGGACAGGGGAGGAACTATGGCTACACCTTC	CASLPGQGRNYGYTF
TRBV19	TRBJ1-6	NA	NA	TGTGCCACTAGAAACGCGGGGACCTCCTATAATTCACCCCTCCACTTT	CATRNAGTSYNSPLHF
TRBV20-1	TRBJ1-5	NA	TRBD1	TGCAGTGCCCTGACCTTCCCTGGACAGGGCTGGAATCAGCCCCAGCATTTT	CSALTFPGQGWNQPQHF
TRBV6-1	TRBJ2-2	NA	NA	TGTGCCAGCAGTAAAACCACCGGGGAGCCGTTTTTT	CASSKTTGEPFF
TRBV10-2	TRBJ1-3	NA	TRBD1	TGCGCCAGCGGAGAGACAGGGGTTAGCTCTGGAAACACCATATATTTT	CASGETGVSSGNTIYF
TRBV6-2/TRBV6-3	TRBJ2-1	NA	TRBD1	TGTGCCAGCAGCACCAGACAGGGGATCGGTGATGAGCAGTTCTTC	CASSTRQGIGDEQFF
TRBV18	TRBJ1-2	NA	NA	TGTGCCAGCTCACCATCTAGTGGTTACACCTTC	CASSPSSGYTF
TRBV20-1	TRBJ2-5	NA	NA	TGCAGTGCTAGACCTCATCTAGCGCCGACCTTCCAAGAGACCCAGTACTTC	CSARPHLAPTFQETQYF